This TCR beta chain comes out of a study of blood T cell repertoires in COVID-19 (dated by TCRdb to 2018 to 2020). About the full investigation: Collaborator samples came from the United States, Italy and Spain and covered acute and convalescent phases of COVID-19. The prospective study material was composed of cDNA or gDNA derived from T cells, B-cell-depleted T cells, or PBMCs. Deeply sampled blood TCRbeta repertoires from subjects exposed to, actively infected with, or recovered from COVID-19 were included in the dataset. The repertoires were released in a freely available public database intended as a resource for research on the immune response to SARS-CoV-2. The samples were drawn from two sources: the first 160 participants of the ongoing ImmuneRACE study, and 1,000 to 1,500 subjects contributed by 6 global collaborators. A de-identified subject ID, COVID-19 status, age in years and sex were almost always included in the sample metadata. HLA class I and class II types, where available, came from metadata supplied by the sample provider rather than from assay-based typing.

Participants in the prospective study were enrolled through a virtual design, were aged roughly 18 to 100 years, and lived in fewer than 30 United States geographic areas. In the prospective study, cohorts were assigned on the basis of participant-reported clinical history obtained from a screening survey and a study questionnaire. In the prospective study, whole blood, serum and a nasopharyngeal or oropharyngeal swab were collected from each participant by mobile phlebotomists. Additional blood draws and questionnaires over an approximately 2-month period could optionally be provided by prospective study participants. Before DNA extraction, prospective study blood samples were shipped either frozen or at room temperature. What the research found in general, with its limitations: Clinical and demographic metadata were provided uncurated, with the amount varying by source and participant.

As regards this clone: Its antigen specificity is not known. Base qualities were left out, and no much larger clone turns up one base away.

From the cysteine up to the phenylalanine, the CDR3 has a length of 14 residues. Only CDR3 DNA is held: 42 bases, read in frame from base 1. From V the trimming removes 3 bases and from J it removes 5 bases, while the gene matches leave 7 bases of the junction unaccounted for. CDR1 and CDR2 were assigned from the germline V gene as SQVTM and ANQGSEA. TCRbeta CDR3 regions were amplified from genomic DNA using the immunoSEQ Assay, a bias-controlled multiplex PCR. The authors' pipeline ran thus. The number of nucleated cells in each sample was estimated by amplification of reference gene primers within the assay. To quantify the absolute abundance of each unique TCRbeta CDR3 rearrangement, sequence reads were collapsed and filtered. For each sample, productive Simpson clonality was calculated as the square root of Simpson's diversity index over productive rearrangements. TCRdb provides this immuneACCESS table in a form limited to in-frame rearrangements. Some clones are lacking; in checked studies, under half of them reflect an unresolved V gene, and why the rest are absent is not known. For V, J and clone size, that table is used; D and trimming come from the DNA. This sample holds approximately 200,000 clones; roughly 80% were observed only once. The top ten clones comprise approximately 1.4% of the sample.

The sequenced material came from PBMCs or T cells enriched from blood (not recorded which). The sequence was collected from a woman aged 40 to 49 with acute COVID-19. The V and J segments used are TRBV29-1 and TRBJ2-5; TRBD1 matches 9 bases in the middle. The DNA sequence is TGCAGCGTTGAGAGGGGGACAGGGTCGGAGACCCAGTACTTC. It specifies CSVERGTGSETQYF.